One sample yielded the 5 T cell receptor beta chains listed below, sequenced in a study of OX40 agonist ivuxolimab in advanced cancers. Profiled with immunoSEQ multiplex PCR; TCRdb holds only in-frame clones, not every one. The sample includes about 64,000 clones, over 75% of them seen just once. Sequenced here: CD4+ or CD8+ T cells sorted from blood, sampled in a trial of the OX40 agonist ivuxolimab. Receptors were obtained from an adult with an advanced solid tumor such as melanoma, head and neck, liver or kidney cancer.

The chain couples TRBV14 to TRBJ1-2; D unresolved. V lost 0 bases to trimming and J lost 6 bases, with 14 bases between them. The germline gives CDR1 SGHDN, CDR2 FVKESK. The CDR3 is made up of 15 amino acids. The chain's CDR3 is CASSQDQLLADGYTF. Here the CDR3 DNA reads TGTGCCAGCAGCCAAGATCAGCTCCTCGCGGATGGCTACACCTTC.

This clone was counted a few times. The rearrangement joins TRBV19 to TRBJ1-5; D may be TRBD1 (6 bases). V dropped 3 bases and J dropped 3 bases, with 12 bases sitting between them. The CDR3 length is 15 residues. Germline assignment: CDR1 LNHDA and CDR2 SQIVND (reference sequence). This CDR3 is CASSIRQEPNQPQHF. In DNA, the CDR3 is TGTGCCAGTAGTATCAGACAGGAGCCCAATCAGCCCCAGCATTTT.

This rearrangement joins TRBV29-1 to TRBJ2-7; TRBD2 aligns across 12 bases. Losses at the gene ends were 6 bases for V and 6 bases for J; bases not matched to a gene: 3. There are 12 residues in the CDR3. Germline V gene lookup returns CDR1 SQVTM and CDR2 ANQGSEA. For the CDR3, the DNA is TGCAGCGTACTAGCGGGAGGTGGCGAGCAGTACTTC. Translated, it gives CSVLAGGGEQYF.

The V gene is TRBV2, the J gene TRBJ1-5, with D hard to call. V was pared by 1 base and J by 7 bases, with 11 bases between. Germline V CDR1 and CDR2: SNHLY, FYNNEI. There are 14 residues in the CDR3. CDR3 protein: CASSEVAGRQPQHF. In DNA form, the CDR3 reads TGTGCCAGCAGTGAAGTGGCTGGCCGGCAGCCCCAGCATTTT.

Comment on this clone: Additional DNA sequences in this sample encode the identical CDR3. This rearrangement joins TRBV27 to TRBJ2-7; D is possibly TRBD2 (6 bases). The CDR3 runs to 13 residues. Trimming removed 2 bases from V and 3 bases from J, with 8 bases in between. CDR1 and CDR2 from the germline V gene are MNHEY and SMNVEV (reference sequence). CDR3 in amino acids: CASSLGGSYEQYF. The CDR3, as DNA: TGTGCCAGCAGTTTAGGGGGGAGCTACGAGCAGTACTTC.